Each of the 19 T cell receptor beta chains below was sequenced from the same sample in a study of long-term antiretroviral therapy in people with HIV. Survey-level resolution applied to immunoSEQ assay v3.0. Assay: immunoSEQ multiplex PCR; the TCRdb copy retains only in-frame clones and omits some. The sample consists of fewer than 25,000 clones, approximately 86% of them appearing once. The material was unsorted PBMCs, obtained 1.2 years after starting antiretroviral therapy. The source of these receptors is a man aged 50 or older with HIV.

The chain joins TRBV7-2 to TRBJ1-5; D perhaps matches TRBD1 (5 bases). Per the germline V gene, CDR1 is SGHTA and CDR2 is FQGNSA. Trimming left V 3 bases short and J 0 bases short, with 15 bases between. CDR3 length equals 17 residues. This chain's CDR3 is CASSFRTLGGSNQPQHF. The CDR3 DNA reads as TGTGCCAGCAGCTTTCGGACCCTGGGGGGTAGCAATCAGCCCCAGCATTTT.

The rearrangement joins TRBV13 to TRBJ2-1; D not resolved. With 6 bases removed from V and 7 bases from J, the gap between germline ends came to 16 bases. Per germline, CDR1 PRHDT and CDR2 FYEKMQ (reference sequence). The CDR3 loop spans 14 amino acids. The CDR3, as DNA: TGTGCCAGCAGTCCCAGCCCGGAGACGAATGAGCAGTTCTTC. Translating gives CASSPSPETNEQFF.

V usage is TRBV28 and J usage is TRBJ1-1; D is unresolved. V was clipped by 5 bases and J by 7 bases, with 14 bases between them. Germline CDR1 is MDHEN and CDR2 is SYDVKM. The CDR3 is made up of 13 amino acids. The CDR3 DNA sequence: TGTGCCAGCAGTCCTTTTAGATCAGGTGAAGCTTTCTTT. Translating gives CASSPFRSGEAFF.

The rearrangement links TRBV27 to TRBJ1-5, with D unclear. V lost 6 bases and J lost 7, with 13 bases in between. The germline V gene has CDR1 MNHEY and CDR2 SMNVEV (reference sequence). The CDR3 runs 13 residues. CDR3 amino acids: CASSFGPGQPQHF. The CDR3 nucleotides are TGTGCCAGCAGCTTTGGGCCCGGCCAGCCCCAGCATTTT.

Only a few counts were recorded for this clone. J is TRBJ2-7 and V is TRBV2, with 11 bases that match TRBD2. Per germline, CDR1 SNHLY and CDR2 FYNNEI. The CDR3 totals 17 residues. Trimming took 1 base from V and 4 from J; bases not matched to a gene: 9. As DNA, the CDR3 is TGTGCCAGCAGTGAAGGGATACCTAGCGGGGGGAAGTACGAGCAGTACTTC. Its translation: CASSEGIPSGGKYEQYF.

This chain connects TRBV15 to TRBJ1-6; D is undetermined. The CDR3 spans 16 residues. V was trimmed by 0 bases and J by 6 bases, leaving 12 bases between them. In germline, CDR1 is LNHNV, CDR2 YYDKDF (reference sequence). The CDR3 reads CATSRDLWIANSPLHF. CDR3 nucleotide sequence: TGTGCCACCAGCAGAGATTTATGGATAGCTAATTCACCCCTCCACTTT.

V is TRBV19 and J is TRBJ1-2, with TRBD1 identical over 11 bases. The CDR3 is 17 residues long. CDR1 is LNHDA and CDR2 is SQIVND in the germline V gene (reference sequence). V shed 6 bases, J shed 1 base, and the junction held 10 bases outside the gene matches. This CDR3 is CASSLPGQGASNYGYTF. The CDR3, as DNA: TGTGCCAGTAGCCTTCCTGGACAGGGGGCGAGTAACTATGGCTACACCTTC.

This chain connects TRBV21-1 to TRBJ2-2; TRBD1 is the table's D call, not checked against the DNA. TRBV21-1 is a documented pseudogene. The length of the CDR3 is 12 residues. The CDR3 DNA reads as TGTGGGGACAGGGAAGGCACCGGGGAGCTGTTTTTT. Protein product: CGDREGTGELFF.

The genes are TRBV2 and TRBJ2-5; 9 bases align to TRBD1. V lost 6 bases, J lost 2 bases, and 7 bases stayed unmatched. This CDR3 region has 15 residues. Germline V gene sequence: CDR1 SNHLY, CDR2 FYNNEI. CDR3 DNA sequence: TGTGCCAGCAGCTACGACAGGGGGAGGCAAGAGACCCAGTACTTC. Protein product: CASSYDRGRQETQYF.

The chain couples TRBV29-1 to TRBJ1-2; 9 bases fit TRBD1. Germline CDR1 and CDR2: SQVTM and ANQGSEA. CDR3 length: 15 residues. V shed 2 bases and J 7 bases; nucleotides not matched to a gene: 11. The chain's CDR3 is CSVENHRQGVGGYTF. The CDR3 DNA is TGCAGCGTTGAAAACCATAGACAGGGGGTCGGTGGCTACACCTTC.

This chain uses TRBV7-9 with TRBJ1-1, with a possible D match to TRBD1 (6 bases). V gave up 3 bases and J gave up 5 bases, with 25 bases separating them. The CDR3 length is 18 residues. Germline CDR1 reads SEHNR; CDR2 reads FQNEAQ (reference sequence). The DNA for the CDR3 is TGTGCCAGCAGCTTTCCCCCCACGGAGGGAGGGGGTAGGACTGAAGCTTTCTTT. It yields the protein CASSFPPTEGGGRTEAFF.

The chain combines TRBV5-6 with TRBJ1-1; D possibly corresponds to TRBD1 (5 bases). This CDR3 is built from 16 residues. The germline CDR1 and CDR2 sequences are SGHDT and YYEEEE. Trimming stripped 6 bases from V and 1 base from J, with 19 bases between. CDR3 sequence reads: CASTLRGITGNTEAFF. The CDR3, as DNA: TGTGCCAGCACCCTCCGGGGAATTACAGGGAACACTGAAGCTTTCTTT.

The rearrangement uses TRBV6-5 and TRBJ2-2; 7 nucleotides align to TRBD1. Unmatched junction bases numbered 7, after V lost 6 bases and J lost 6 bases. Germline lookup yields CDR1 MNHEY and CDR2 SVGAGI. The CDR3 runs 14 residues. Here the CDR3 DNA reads TGTGCCAGCAGGACAGGGCGGTTTGCCGGGGAGCTGTTTTTT. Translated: CASRTGRFAGELFF.

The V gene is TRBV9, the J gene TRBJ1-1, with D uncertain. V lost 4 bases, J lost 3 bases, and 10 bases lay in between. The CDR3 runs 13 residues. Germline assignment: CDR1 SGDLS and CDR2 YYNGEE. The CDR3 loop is CASSLHPDTEAFF. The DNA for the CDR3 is TGTGCCAGCAGCCTCCACCCGGACACTGAAGCTTTCTTT. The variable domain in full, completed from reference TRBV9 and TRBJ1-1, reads DSGVTQTPKHLITATGQRVTLRCSPRSGDLSVYWYQQSLDQGLQFLIQYYNGEERAKGNILERFSAQQFPDLHSELNLSSLELGDSALYFCASSLHPDTEAFFGQGTRLTVV.

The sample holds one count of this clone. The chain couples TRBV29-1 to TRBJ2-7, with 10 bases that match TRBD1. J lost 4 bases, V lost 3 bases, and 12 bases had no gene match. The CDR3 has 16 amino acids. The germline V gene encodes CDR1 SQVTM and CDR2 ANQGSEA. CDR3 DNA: TGCAGCGTTGATAGGTCCGGGACAGGGGATATTTACGAGCAGTACTTC. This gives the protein CSVDRSGTGDIYEQYF.

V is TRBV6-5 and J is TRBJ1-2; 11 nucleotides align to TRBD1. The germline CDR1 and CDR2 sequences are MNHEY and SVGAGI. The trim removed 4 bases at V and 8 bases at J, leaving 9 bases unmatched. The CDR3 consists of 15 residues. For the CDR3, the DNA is TGTGCCAGCAGTTTCGGACAGGGGGCATGGAAAGGCTACACCTTC. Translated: CASSFGQGAWKGYTF.

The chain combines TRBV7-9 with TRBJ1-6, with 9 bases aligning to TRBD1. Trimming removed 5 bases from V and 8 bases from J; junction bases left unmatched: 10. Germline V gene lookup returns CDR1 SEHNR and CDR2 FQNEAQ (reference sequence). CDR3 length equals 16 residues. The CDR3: CASSRGTGRLDSPLHF. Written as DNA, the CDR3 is TGTGCCAGCAGCCGAGGGACAGGGCGGTTGGATTCACCCCTCCACTTT.

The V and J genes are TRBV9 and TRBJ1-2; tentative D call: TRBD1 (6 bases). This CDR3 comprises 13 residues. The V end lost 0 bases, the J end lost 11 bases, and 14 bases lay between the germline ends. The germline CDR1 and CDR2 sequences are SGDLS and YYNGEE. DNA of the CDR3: TGTGCCAGCAGCGTAGGGGACACAGAAAGTTACACCTTC. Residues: CASSVGDTESYTF.

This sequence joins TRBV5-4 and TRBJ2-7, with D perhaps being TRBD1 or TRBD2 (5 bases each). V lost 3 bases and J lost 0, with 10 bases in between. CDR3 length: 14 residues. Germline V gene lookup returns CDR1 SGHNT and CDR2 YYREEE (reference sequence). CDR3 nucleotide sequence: TGTGCCAGCAGCTCCCGGGACGGCTCCTACGAGCAGTACTTC. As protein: CASSSRDGSYEQYF.